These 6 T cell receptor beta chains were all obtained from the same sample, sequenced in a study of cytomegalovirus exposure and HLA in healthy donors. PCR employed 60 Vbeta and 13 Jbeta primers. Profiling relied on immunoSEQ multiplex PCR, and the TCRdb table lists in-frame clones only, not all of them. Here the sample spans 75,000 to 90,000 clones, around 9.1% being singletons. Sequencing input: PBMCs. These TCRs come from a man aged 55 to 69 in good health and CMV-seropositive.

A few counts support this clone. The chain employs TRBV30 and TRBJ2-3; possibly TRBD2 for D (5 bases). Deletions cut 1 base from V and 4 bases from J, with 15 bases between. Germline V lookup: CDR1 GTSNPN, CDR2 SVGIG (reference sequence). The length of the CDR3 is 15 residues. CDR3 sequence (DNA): TGTGCCTGGAGTGAAGAGCGGCCCCTCGCAGATACGCAGTATTTT. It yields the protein CAWSEERPLADTQYF.

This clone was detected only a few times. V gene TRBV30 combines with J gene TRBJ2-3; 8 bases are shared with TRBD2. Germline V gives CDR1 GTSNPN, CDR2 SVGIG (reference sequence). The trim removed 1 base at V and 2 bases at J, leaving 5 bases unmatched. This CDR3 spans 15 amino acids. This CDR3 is CAWSGLARSTDTQYF. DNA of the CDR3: TGTGCCTGGAGTGGACTAGCGAGATCCACAGATACGCAGTATTTT.

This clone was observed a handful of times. This chain's CDR3 is CASSVGASGYNEQFF. The CDR3 bases are TGTGCCAGCAGCGTAGGGGCTAGCGGGTACAATGAGCAGTTCTTC. The V gene is TRBV9, the J gene TRBJ2-1; 8 positions agree with TRBD2. This CDR3 has 15 residues. Losses at the gene ends were 0 bases for V and 4 bases for J; bases not matched to a gene: 3. The V gene's germline CDR1 is SGDLS and CDR2 YYNGEE.

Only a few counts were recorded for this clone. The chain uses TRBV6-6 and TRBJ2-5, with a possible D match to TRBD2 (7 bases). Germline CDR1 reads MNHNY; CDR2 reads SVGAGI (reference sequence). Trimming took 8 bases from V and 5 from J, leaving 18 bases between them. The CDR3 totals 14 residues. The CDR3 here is CASRGAGAGETQYF. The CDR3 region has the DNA TGTGCCAGCCGGGGGGCAGGGGCGGGGGAGACCCAGTACTTC.

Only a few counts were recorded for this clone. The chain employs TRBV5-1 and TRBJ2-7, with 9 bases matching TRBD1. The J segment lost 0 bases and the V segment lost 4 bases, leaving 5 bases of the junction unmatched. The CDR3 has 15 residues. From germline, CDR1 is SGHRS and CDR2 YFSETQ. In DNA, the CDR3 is TGCGCCAGCAGCCCGGTGGGACAGGGCTCCTACGAGCAGTACTTC. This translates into CASSPVGQGSYEQYF.

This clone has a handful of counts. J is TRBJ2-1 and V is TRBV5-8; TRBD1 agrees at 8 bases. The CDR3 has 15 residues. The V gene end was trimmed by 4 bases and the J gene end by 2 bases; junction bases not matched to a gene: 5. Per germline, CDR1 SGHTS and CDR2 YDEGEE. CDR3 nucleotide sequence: TGTGCCAGCAGCCTGGACAGGGCCCCCTACAATGAGCAGTTCTTC. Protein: CASSLDRAPYNEQFF.